This is a list of T cell receptor beta chains from one sample in a study of beta chain features in type 1 diabetes. Repertoires were generated with immunoSEQ multiplex PCR, while TCRdb's copy carries only in-frame clones and drops some. The data hold around 600,000 clones, with roughly 12% observed a single time. Sequencing input: naive CD4+ T cells from blood. These receptors came from a man aged 25 to 40 with type 1 diabetes. The conserved cysteine and the conserved F or W are not part of the CDR3 here. D genes are given only for firm matches.

length: 11; V: TRBV9; D: -; J: TRBJ1-6; CDR3: ASTRFYNSPLH
length: 13; V: TRBV19; D: -; J: TRBJ1-1; CDR3: ASSTTGPVVSEAF
length: 12; V: TRBV30; D: -; J: TRBJ2-1; CDR3: AWSVLRGNNEQF
length: 14; V: TRBV4-3; D: -; J: TRBJ1-2; CDR3: ASSQEVGAGNYGYT
length: 13; V: TRBV2; D: -; J: TRBJ2-3; CDR3: ASTGDPLRPDTQY
length: 15; V: TRBV28; D: TRBD1; J: TRBJ1-2; CDR3: ASSSTGPGQGRGGYT
length: 12; V: TRBV5-8; D: -; J: TRBJ1-5; CDR3: ASSYGQADQPQH
length: 11; V: TRBV2; D: TRBD2; J: TRBJ2-3; CDR3: ASSVGEGDTQY
length: 11; V: TRBV29-1; D: TRBD2; J: TRBJ2-1; CDR3: SVVGGLAGEQF
length: 18; V: TRBV13; D: -; J: TRBJ2-7; CDR3: ASSFAWKVGHALQGYEQY
length: 14; V: TRBV4-2; D: -; J: TRBJ2-3; CDR3: ASSQAMAGITDTQY
length: 14; V: TRBV4-3; D: TRBD1; J: TRBJ2-1; CDR3: ASSQEWTGVYNEQF
length: 12; V: TRBV11-3; D: -; J: TRBJ1-1; CDR3: ASSLAKRNTEAF
length: 16; V: TRBV4-3; D: TRBD1; J: TRBJ2-2; CDR3: ASSQGIVGDRGTGELF
length: 10; V: TRBV14; D: -; J: TRBJ1-3; CDR3: ASSPRRDTIY
length: 12; V: TRBV5-4; D: TRBD1; J: TRBJ2-1; CDR3: ASSLRQGGNEQF
length: 12; V: TRBV2; D: -; J: TRBJ2-5; CDR3: ASSVMTSKETQY
length: 14; V: TRBV5-6; D: -; J: TRBJ2-7; CDR3: ASSGGEGRQTYEQY
length: 11; V: TRBV10-3; D: TRBD2; J: TRBJ2-2; CDR3: ALGTSGTGELF
length: 11; V: TRBV6-1; D: TRBD1; J: TRBJ2-5; CDR3: ASSTTGEETQY
length: 12; V: TRBV25-1; D: -; J: TRBJ2-2; CDR3: ASSEAGRTGELF
length: 16; V: TRBV4-2; D: -; J: TRBJ1-6; CDR3: ASSQDRGGPSYNSPLH
length: 13; V: TRBV30; D: -; J: TRBJ1-6; CDR3: AWSVLTGPNSPLH
length: 12; V: TRBV2; D: TRBD2; J: TRBJ2-5; CDR3: ASKGLAGEETQY
length: 13; V: TRBV11-2; D: TRBD2; J: TRBJ2-5; CDR3: ASSTSGGGYETQY
length: 12; V: TRBV7-2; D: -; J: TRBJ2-4; CDR3: ASTTRGDEDIQY
length: 12; V: TRBV5-4; D: -; J: TRBJ2-5; CDR3: ASSQRRGWETQY
length: 14; V: TRBV5-1; D: TRBD1; J: TRBJ2-2; CDR3: ASSPGTGGNTGELF
length: 13; V: TRBV15; D: -; J: TRBJ1-6; CDR3: ATSEVATVNSPLH
length: 13; V: TRBV11-2; D: -; J: TRBJ2-7; CDR3: ASSLEQTRAYEQY
length: 11; V: TRBV7-2; D: -; J: TRBJ2-5; CDR3: ASSPTLQETQY